The 20 T cell receptor beta chains in this list originate from one sample, sequenced in a study of T-cell reconstitution after alpha-beta-depleted transplantation in children. A library of TCRbeta sequences, prepared with unique molecular identifiers, was generated. TCRdb re-called the PCR reads through MiXCR, storing one row per CDR3 protein. The sample lists about 830,000 distinct CDR3 sequences, approximately 15% occurring once. This sample comprised PBMCs, mostly from graft donor cells, obtained 360 days after TCRalphabeta/CD19-depleted stem cell transplant. These TCRs come from a male patient between 5 and 17 years old who had a stem cell transplant for acute lymphoblastic leukemia, so the T cells may come from the graft donor.

This clonotype was seen more than once but under ten times. The J gene is TRBJ2-2, the V gene TRBV20-1, with D tentatively TRBD1 or TRBD2 (5 bases each). Germline V gene data show CDR1 as DFQATT and CDR2 as SNEGSKA (reference sequence). This CDR3 is built from 14 residues. Trimming cost V 5 bases and J 4 bases, with 14 bases left between them. CDR3 sequence (DNA): TGCAGTGCTCTCCGGGACCCGCTCACCGGGGAGCTGTTTTTT. Protein product: CSALRDPLTGELFF.

This clonotype occurred many times. This chain uses TRBV11-1 with TRBJ2-7; tentatively, D is TRBD1 (6 bases). The V and J ends lost 1 base and 3 bases respectively, with 22 bases between them. The CDR3 length is 18 residues. Germline-derived CDR1 and CDR2 are SGHAT and FQDESV (reference sequence). The CDR3 reads CASSLDIRRRGSDYEQYF. Here the CDR3 DNA reads TGTGCCAGCAGCTTAGATATCCGGAGAAGGGGGAGTGACTACGAGCAGTACTTC.

This clonotype was seen at least ten times. The rearrangement links TRBV5-1 to TRBJ2-1; 7 bases line up with TRBD1. CDR1 is SGHRS, CDR2 YFSETQ, per germline. The CDR3 loop spans 14 amino acids. V was pared by 3 bases and J by 8 bases, with 8 bases of the junction left unmatched. For the CDR3, the DNA is TGCGCCAGCAGCTGGGGACAGCAGGACGATGAGCAGTTCTTC. This sequence encodes CASSWGQQDDEQFF. The variable domain in full, completed from reference TRBV5-1 and TRBJ2-1, reads KAGVTQTPRYLIKTRGQQVTLSCSPISGHRSVSWYQQTPGQGLQFLFEYFSETQRNKGNFPGRFSGRQFSNSRSEMNVSTLELGDSALYLCASSWGQQDDEQFFGPGTRLTVL.

Only a few counts were recorded for this clonotype. The chain is built from TRBV28 and TRBJ2-5; 7 bases are shared with TRBD1. After removal of 9 bases from V and 6 bases from J, the junction contained 10 bases not matched to a gene. The CDR3 is made up of 13 amino acids. Looked up from germline, CDR1 is MDHEN and CDR2 is SYDVKM. CDR3 sequence reads: CASKQGSTKTQYF. CDR3 DNA sequence: TGTGCCAGTAAACAGGGGTCTACAAAGACCCAGTACTTC.

The genes are TRBV29-1 and TRBJ2-5; the match to TRBD1 covers 7 bases. CDR3 length: 14 residues. V shed 2 bases, J shed 5 bases, and the junction held 8 bases outside the gene matches. Germline lookup yields CDR1 SQVTM and CDR2 ANQGSEA. The DNA of the CDR3 is TGCAGCGTTGAAACAGGGGAACCCCAGGAGACCCAGTACTTC. Protein: CSVETGEPQETQYF.

The CDR3 DNA reads TGTGCCAGCAGTTACACGGACAGGGGTGAGACCCAGTACTTC. Its translation is CASSYTDRGETQYF. The chain has TRBV6-5 and TRBJ2-5; 9 nucleotides line up with TRBD1. The V gene's germline CDR1 is MNHEY and CDR2 SVGAGI. V gave up 2 bases and J gave up 5 bases; unmatched junction bases: 3. This CDR3 contains 14 residues.

V usage is TRBV5-1 and J usage is TRBJ2-7; 12 bases match TRBD2. The CDR3 contains 18 residues. V shed 0 bases and J 4 bases; nucleotides not matched to a gene: 11. Germline CDR1 and CDR2: SGHRS and YFSETQ. CDR3 bases: TGCGCCAGCAGCTTGGCGCTAGCGGGAGGGCCAATGGCATACGAGCAGTACTTC. Translation gives CASSLALAGGPMAYEQYF.

This clonotype showed up many times. The rearrangement joins TRBV12-3 or TRBV12-4 to TRBJ2-3, with 10 bases fitting TRBD2. With V trimmed by 5 bases and J by 3 bases, 8 bases remained unmatched. The CDR3 is 16 amino acids. In DNA form, the CDR3 reads TGTGCCAGCAGTGGAGCTAGCGGGAGTGTAACAGATACGCAGTATTTT. This gives the protein CASSGASGSVTDTQYF.

This clonotype occurred a few times. This sequence joins TRBV11-2 and TRBJ2-7; D not certain. With 6 bases removed from V and 6 bases from J, the gap between germline ends came to 18 bases. Germline V lookup: CDR1 SGHAT, CDR2 FQNNGV. This CDR3 has 14 residues. The CDR3 here is CASSPYPAFVEQYF. The CDR3 coding sequence is TGTGCCAGCAGTCCTTACCCAGCGTTCGTCGAGCAGTACTTC.

This clonotype was found a few times. This rearrangement joins TRBV25-1 to TRBJ2-1, with 8 bases aligning to TRBD2. Trimming at V came to 5 bases and at J to 3 bases, leaving 12 bases not matched to a gene. Germline V gene lookup returns CDR1 MGHDK and CDR2 SYGVNS. The CDR3 runs 17 residues. CDR3 in amino acids: CASSSGIAGKDYNEQFF. Here the CDR3 DNA reads TGTGCCAGCAGTTCCGGGATAGCGGGAAAGGACTACAATGAGCAGTTCTTC.

This clonotype was picked up a small number of times. This rearrangement joins TRBV6-2 or TRBV6-3 to TRBJ2-1, with 9 bases lining up with TRBD2. The ends lost 2 bases at V and 8 bases at J; junction bases unmatched: 7. Germline V lookup: CDR1 MNHEY, CDR2 SVGEGT. This CDR3 contains 15 residues. The CDR3 bases are TGTGCCAGCAGTTACAGTAGCGGGAGACGGGATGAGCAGTTCTTC. It translates to CASSYSSGRRDEQFF.

The J gene is TRBJ2-3, the V gene TRBV29-1, with D perhaps TRBD1 (6 bases). Germline V gene sequence: CDR1 SQVTM, CDR2 ANQGSEA. Between the trimmed V and J ends, which lost 4 bases and 4 bases, there was a span of 18 bases. The CDR3 spans 15 residues. CDR3 residues: CSVGLKTGGADTQYF. The CDR3 nucleotides read TGCAGCGTTGGGCTTAAGACAGGCGGCGCAGATACGCAGTATTTT.

This clonotype has more than one count but fewer than ten. This chain connects TRBV20-1 to TRBJ2-1; D gene uncertain. The V gene lost 0 bases and the J gene lost 11 bases, with 8 bases spanning the gap. CDR1 is DFQATT and CDR2 is SNEGSKA in the germline V gene (reference sequence). There are 11 residues in the CDR3. CDR3 protein: CSARDRPKQFF. The CDR3 region has the DNA TGCAGTGCTAGAGACAGGCCCAAGCAGTTCTTC.

The chain is built from TRBV11-2 and TRBJ1-6; D uncertain. V was pared by 2 bases and J by 0 bases, with 2 bases between. This CDR3 region has 14 residues. Germline V gene lookup returns CDR1 SGHAT and CDR2 FQNNGV. The CDR3 nucleotides are TGTGCCAGCAGCTTAAGCTCCTATAATTCACCCCTCCACTTT. This gives the protein CASSLSSYNSPLHF. Full variable domain (outside the CDR3, taken from reference TRBV11-2 and TRBJ1-6): EAGVAQSPRYKIIEKRQSVAFWCNPISGHATLYWYQQILGQGPKLLIQFQNNGVVDDSQLPKDRFSAERLKGVDSTLKIQPAKLEDSAVYLCASSLSSYNSPLHFGNGTRLTVT.

This clonotype was detected a few times. The chain is built from TRBV20-1 and TRBJ2-5; 12 bases fit TRBD1. This CDR3 has 18 amino acids. Germline V gene sequence: CDR1 DFQATT, CDR2 SNEGSKA (reference sequence). The V segment lost 5 bases and the J segment 5 bases; nucleotides outside the gene matches: 18. As DNA, the CDR3 is TGCAGTGCTCCAAGAGGGGGACAGGGGGCGCAGTTTGAGGAGACCCAGTACTTC. Translation gives CSAPRGGQGAQFEETQYF.

The V call is TRBV30, the J call TRBJ1-5, with D possibly TRBD1 on 6 matching bases. The germline V gene encodes CDR1 GTSNPN and CDR2 SVGIG (reference sequence). CDR3 size: 13 residues. Trimming left V 0 bases short and J 7 bases short, with 10 bases between. CDR3 nucleotide sequence: TGTGCCTGGAGTGTCTCGGGACACCAGCCCCAGCATTTT. This sequence encodes CAWSVSGHQPQHF.

The chain carries TRBV3-1 and TRBJ2-1, with unresolved D. V shed 1 base and J shed 9 bases, with 7 bases lying between them. Per the germline V gene, CDR1 is LGHDT and CDR2 is YNNKEL (reference sequence). The CDR3 is made up of 12 amino acids. CDR3 coding DNA: TGTGCCAGCAGCCAAGCGGACGGTGAGCAGTTCTTC. Its protein is CASSQADGEQFF.

This clonotype was seen more than once but under ten times. The V call is TRBV11-2, the J call TRBJ2-5; D is possibly TRBD1 (6 bases). Germline CDR1 and CDR2: SGHAT and FQNNGV. V dropped 4 bases and J dropped 2 bases, with 11 bases sitting between them. The CDR3 is 14 residues long. The DNA of the CDR3 is TGTGCCAGCAGCTCAACGGGACAACAAGAGACCCAGTACTTC. Protein product: CASSSTGQQETQYF.

This clonotype was seen repeatedly, ten times or more. This rearrangement joins TRBV7-9 to TRBJ2-1; TRBD2 is a possible D gene (5 bases). The germline gives CDR1 SEHNR, CDR2 FQNEAQ (reference sequence). Trimming removed 11 bases from V and 4 bases from J, with 12 bases in between. The CDR3 is 12 amino acids. Here the CDR3 reads CAGTSGYNEQFF. In DNA form, the CDR3 reads TGTGCCGGAACAAGCGGATACAATGAGCAGTTCTTC.

This clonotype was counted only a few times. This chain uses TRBV4-1 with TRBJ2-1, with D uncertain. Per the germline V gene, CDR1 is MGHRA and CDR2 is YSYEKL. Trimming stripped 0 bases from V and 0 bases from J, with 6 bases between. CDR3 length equals 15 residues. The CDR3 DNA sequence: TGCGCCAGCAGCCAAGAGGTACTCTCCTACAATGAGCAGTTCTTC. The encoded protein is CASSQEVLSYNEQFF.